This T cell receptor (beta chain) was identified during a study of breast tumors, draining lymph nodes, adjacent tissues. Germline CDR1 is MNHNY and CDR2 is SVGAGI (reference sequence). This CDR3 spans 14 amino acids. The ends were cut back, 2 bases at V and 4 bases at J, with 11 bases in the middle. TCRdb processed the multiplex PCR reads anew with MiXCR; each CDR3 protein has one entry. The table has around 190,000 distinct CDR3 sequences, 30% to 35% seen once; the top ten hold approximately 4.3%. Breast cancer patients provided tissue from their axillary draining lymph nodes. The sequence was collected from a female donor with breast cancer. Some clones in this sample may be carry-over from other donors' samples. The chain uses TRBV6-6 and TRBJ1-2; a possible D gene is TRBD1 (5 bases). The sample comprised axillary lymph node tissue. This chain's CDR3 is CASSYQGRGYGYTF. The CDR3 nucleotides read TGTGCCAGCAGTTACCAGGGTAGGGGCTATGGCTACACCTTC.